This passage covers 20 T cell receptor beta chains from one sample sequenced in a study of patients and donors after allogeneic stem cell transplantation (dated by TCRdb to about 2020). The library was generated by RT-PCR. Sequencing was performed on a NextSeq 550. Starting from the raw public reads, TCRdb applied fastp trimming at Q25, assembled clones with MiXCR and retained in-frame beta chains. Identical CDR3 protein sequences are pooled into one entry, listed with their most common genes and DNA. The sample includes hundreds of thousands of distinct CDR3 sequences, with around 40% observed a single time. The top ten clones comprise 9.5% to 13% of the sample. The sequenced material came from blood, either unsorted or a sorted T cell fraction (not recorded which). The origin of the receptors is a human donor who was either an allogeneic HSCT recipient or a stem cell or donor lymphocyte infusion donor (not recorded which). It is not recorded whose cells these are; they may come from a transplant donor.

This clonotype was seen a few times. The V and J genes are TRBV12-3 or TRBV12-4 and TRBJ1-5; 7 positions agree with TRBD1. The V and J ends lost 9 bases and 3 bases, in that order; junction bases with no gene match: 11. The CDR3 runs to 15 residues. The CDR3 spells CASRKDRPYNQPQHF. The CDR3 nucleotides read TGTGCCAGTAGAAAGGACAGGCCCTACAATCAGCCCCAGCATTTT.

V usage is TRBV6-5 and J usage is TRBJ1-6; no reliable D call. The germline CDR1 and CDR2 sequences are MNHEY and SVGAGI. V was cut by 0 bases and J by 10 bases, with 16 bases left in between. The CDR3 consists of 16 residues. The chain's CDR3 is CASSYSYYGPSSPLHF. CDR3 in DNA: TGTGCCAGCAGTTACTCGTATTATGGGCCGAGCTCACCCCTCCACTTT.

CDR3 residues: CASSQDGTGVQPQHF. The DNA for the CDR3 is TGCGCCAGCAGCCAAGACGGGACAGGGGTTCAGCCCCAGCATTTT. The chain employs TRBV4-1 and TRBJ1-5, with 10 bases fitting TRBD1. This CDR3 spans 15 amino acids. Germline values: CDR1 MGHRA, CDR2 YSYEKL. V was pared by 0 bases and J by 6 bases, with 2 bases of the junction left unmatched.

The chain couples TRBV7-6 to TRBJ2-2; TRBD1 is a possible D gene (5 bases). Germline CDR1 SGHVS, CDR2 FNYEAQ. Trimming removed 2 bases at V and 7 bases at J, with 8 bases between. This CDR3 spans 13 amino acids. DNA for the CDR3: TGTGCCAGCAGCTTATTTCAGGGCGGGGAGCTGTTTTTT. Residues: CASSLFQGGELFF.

This clonotype was counted between two and nine times. The V call is TRBV12-3 or TRBV12-4, the J call TRBJ1-4, with D possibly TRBD1 on 6 matching bases. V lost 5 bases and J 3 bases, leaving 13 bases between the germline ends. The CDR3 extends over 15 amino acids. CDR3 loop: CASSLTGSSNEKLFF. The CDR3 nucleotides are TGTGCCAGCAGTCTTACAGGGTCATCTAATGAAAAACTGTTTTTT.

This clonotype was observed a few times. This chain links TRBV15 with TRBJ1-2; 11 nucleotides match TRBD1. Germline V gene data show CDR1 as LNHNV and CDR2 as YYDKDF (reference sequence). The ends lost 3 bases at V and 4 bases at J; junction bases unmatched: 13. There are 18 residues in the CDR3. The DNA of the CDR3 is TGTGCCACCAGCAGGGACAGGGGGCTCCCTCAAGGGGTCTATGGCTACACCTTC. Its translation: CATSRDRGLPQGVYGYTF.

The chain has TRBV15 and TRBJ1-5; D remains unclear. The ends were cut back, 5 bases at V and 3 bases at J, with 17 bases in the middle. The CDR3 contains 16 residues. Germline V gives CDR1 LNHNV, CDR2 YYDKDF (reference sequence). The CDR3 loop is CATSAQALRPNQPQHF. CDR3 sequence (DNA): TGTGCCACCAGCGCCCAAGCACTCAGGCCCAATCAGCCCCAGCATTTT.

The gene calls are TRBV4-1 and TRBJ2-5; D may be TRBD1 (6 bases). With 2 bases removed from V and 4 bases from J, the gap between germline ends came to 14 bases. This CDR3 is 15 amino acids long. Germline CDR1 is MGHRA and CDR2 is YSYEKL. The CDR3 loop reads CASSQRTAGRETQYF. The CDR3 DNA follows: TGCGCCAGCAGCCAAAGGACAGCTGGGCGAGAGACCCAGTACTTC.

The chain uses TRBV29-1 and TRBJ2-5; D uncertain. Germline lookup yields CDR1 SQVTM and CDR2 ANQGSEA. The CDR3 covers 10 residues. Between the trimmed V and J ends, which lost 4 bases and 9 bases, there was a span of 9 bases. CDR3 in amino acids: CSVVFEAQYF. The CDR3 DNA reads TGCAGCGTTGTTTTTGAGGCCCAGTACTTC.

The sample holds a few counts of this clonotype. The rearrangement uses TRBV12-3 or TRBV12-4 and TRBJ1-4; D unresolved. This CDR3 comprises 14 residues. V lost 2 bases to trimming and J lost 6 bases, with 10 bases between them. CDR3 sequence reads: CASSLSPQDEKLFF. CDR3 coding DNA: TGTGCCAGCAGTTTAAGCCCCCAGGATGAAAAACTGTTTTTT.

This chain connects TRBV28 to TRBJ2-1, with D perhaps assigned TRBD1 or TRBD2 (5 bases each). CDR3 length equals 13 residues. V lost 3 bases and J lost 7, with 10 bases in between. CDR1 and CDR2 from the germline V gene are MDHEN and SYDVKM. The CDR3 here is CASSFMGENEQFF. CDR3 nucleotide sequence: TGTGCCAGCAGTTTTATGGGGGAGAATGAGCAGTTCTTC.

This chain links TRBV6-5 with TRBJ2-1; 7 nucleotides line up with TRBD2. Germline CDR1 and CDR2: MNHEY and SVGAGI. Unmatched junction bases numbered 11, after V lost 2 bases and J lost 4 bases. The CDR3 is 17 amino acids. This CDR3 reads CASSYTPPIAGYNEQFF. The CDR3 DNA reads TGTGCCAGCAGTTACACCCCCCCAATAGCGGGTTACAATGAGCAGTTCTTC.

This rearrangement joins TRBV12-3 or TRBV12-4 to TRBJ2-1, with 11 bases matching TRBD1. This CDR3 has 15 amino acids. V lost 4 bases and J lost 4; bases outside the gene matches: 3. The DNA for the CDR3 is TGTGCCAGCAGTTGGGACAGGGGGTCGTACAATGAGCAGTTCTTC. As protein: CASSWDRGSYNEQFF.

This chain joins TRBV4-1 and TRBJ1-6; possible D gene TRBD1, 6 bases. Germline CDR1 is MGHRA and CDR2 is YSYEKL. This CDR3 has 14 residues. The ends were cut back, 4 bases at V and 12 bases at J, with 16 bases in the middle. The CDR3 nucleotides are TGCGCCAGCAGCCGGCCTGGGGGCGGGGGACCCCTCCACTTT. Translated, it gives CASSRPGGGGPLHF.

CDR3 in amino acids: CASSFTTNTEAFF. In DNA form, the CDR3 reads TGTGCCAGCAGTTTTACAACGAACACTGAAGCTTTCTTT. This chain links TRBV28 with TRBJ1-1; D ambiguous. Germline V gene data show CDR1 as MDHEN and CDR2 as SYDVKM. The CDR3 extends over 13 amino acids. V was shortened by 3 bases and J by 1 base, with 6 bases between the two germline ends.

This clonotype is classed as medium-sized. This chain links TRBV29-1 with TRBJ2-3, with D unresolved. The CDR3 is 13 residues long. From germline, CDR1 is SQVTM and CDR2 ANQGSEA. V lost 4 bases and J lost 0, with 8 bases in between. The CDR3 sequence: CSVVAPSTDTQYF. CDR3 coding DNA: TGCAGCGTTGTTGCCCCTAGCACAGATACGCAGTATTTT.

The gene calls are TRBV4-2 and TRBJ2-7; 10 bases match TRBD1. V shed 3 bases and J 2 bases; nucleotides not matched to a gene: 7. Germline CDR1 LGHNA, CDR2 YNFKEQ. The length of the CDR3 is 16 residues. In DNA, the CDR3 is TGTGCCAGCAGCCAGAACGACAGGGGGCGCGCCTACGAGCAGTACTTC. Protein product: CASSQNDRGRAYEQYF.

This clonotype came up many times. This sequence joins TRBV5-1 and TRBJ1-1, with D unclear. The CDR3 covers 12 residues. CDR1 is SGHRS and CDR2 is YFSETQ in the germline V gene. V lost 1 base to trimming and J lost 8 bases, with 9 bases between them. The CDR3 DNA is TGCGCCAGCAGCTTGTCAAAGGGAGAAGCTTTCTTT. Translation gives CASSLSKGEAFF.

The V and J genes are TRBV4-3 and TRBJ2-1, with 7 bases aligning to TRBD2. With 1 base clipped from V and 3 bases from J, the junction kept 0 bases outside the gene matches. Per germline, CDR1 LGHNA and CDR2 YSLEER. This CDR3 is 14 amino acids long. Written as DNA, the CDR3 is TGCGCCAGCAGCCAAGGGGAGGGCTACAATGAGCAGTTCTTC. This sequence encodes CASSQGEGYNEQFF.

The genes are TRBV4-1 and TRBJ1-1; TRBD1 matches 7 bases. Germline CDR1 and CDR2: MGHRA and YSYEKL. V shed 4 bases and J 0 bases; nucleotides not matched to a gene: 5. This CDR3 has 15 amino acids. This CDR3 is CASSPTGTLNTEAFF. CDR3 sequence (DNA): TGCGCCAGCAGCCCGACAGGGACCCTGAACACTGAAGCTTTCTTT.